Listed here are 25 T cell receptor beta chains from one sample, sequenced in a study of T cells in Graves' hyperthyroidism and ophthalmopathy. The source material, RNA transcripts, was used to amplify TCR beta CDR3 regions. When the TCR CDR3 underwent first-round RT-PCR, the HTBI primer set was used. A single record per CDR3 protein comes from TCRdb applying MiXCR to the multiplex PCR reads. The table shows roughly 100,000 distinct CDR3 sequences, with under 65% occurring only once. Sequencing was performed on blood. These receptors were taken from a woman in her thirties or forties with Graves' hyperthyroidism.

In this sample, this clonotype turned up many times. This CDR3 reads CAKNPWTSTDTQYF. DNA of the CDR3: TGTGCCAAGAACCCCTGGACTAGCACAGATACGCAGTATTTT. The genes are TRBV2 and TRBJ2-3; possibly TRBD2 for D (5 bases). Germline lookup yields CDR1 SNHLY and CDR2 FYNNEI. The CDR3 spans 14 residues. V shed 10 bases and J shed 0 bases, with 14 bases lying between them. Full variable domain (missing parts from reference TRBV2 and TRBJ2-3): EPEVTQTPSHQVTQMGQEVILRCVPISNHLYFYWYRQILGQKVEFLVSFYNNEISEKSEIFDDQFSVERPDGSNFTLKIRSTKLEDSAMYFCAKNPWTSTDTQYFGPGTRLTVL.

As concerns this clonotype: This may be a read error: a much more frequent sequence differs by one nucleotide. The rearrangement uses TRBV6-6 and TRBJ1-6; D is unclear. Germline CDR1 reads MNHNY; CDR2 reads SVGAGI (reference sequence). This CDR3 spans 15 amino acids. V was shortened by 7 bases and J by 9 bases, with 19 bases between the two germline ends. The CDR3 loop reads CASITGGGDSSPLHF. The CDR3 DNA reads as TGTGCCAGCATCACGGGAGGAGGTGATAGTTCACCCCTCCACTTT.

This sequence joins TRBV29-1 and TRBJ2-2; TRBD2 aligns across 7 bases. Germline lookup yields CDR1 SQVTM and CDR2 ANQGSEA. V gave up 6 bases and J gave up 3 bases; unmatched junction bases: 10. The CDR3 has 15 residues. CDR3 residues: CSVEGGAGDTGELFF. The DNA of the CDR3 is TGCAGCGTCGAGGGCGGTGCGGGGGACACCGGGGAGCTGTTTTTT.

Many counts were recorded for this clonotype. This CDR3 reads CASSQDWGGAGTEAFF. CDR3 in DNA: TGTGCCAGCAGCCAAGATTGGGGGGGCGCGGGGACTGAAGCTTTCTTT. The V gene is TRBV14, the J gene TRBJ1-1; D may be TRBD1 (6 bases). V was clipped by 0 bases and J by 5 bases, with 16 bases between them. Germline CDR1 reads SGHDN; CDR2 reads FVKESK. The CDR3 loop spans 16 amino acids.

The gene calls are TRBV6-5 and TRBJ2-6; possibly TRBD2 for D (5 bases). The CDR3 has 13 amino acids. V shed 7 bases and J shed 2 bases, with 6 bases lying between them. Per germline, CDR1 MNHEY and CDR2 SVGAGI. In nucleotides, the CDR3 is TGTGCCAGCAAGAGGGCTGGGGCCAACGTCCTGACTTTC. Encoded protein: CASKRAGANVLTF.

This clonotype was found many times. V gene TRBV9 combines with J gene TRBJ1-2; 7 positions match TRBD1. The CDR3 sequence is 13 residues long. Germline V lookup: CDR1 SGDLS, CDR2 YYNGEE. The V gene end was trimmed by 3 bases and the J gene end by 8 bases; junction bases not matched to a gene: 7. The CDR3: CASSAGQLLGYTF. Written as DNA, the CDR3 is TGTGCCAGCAGCGCGGGACAGCTCCTGGGCTACACCTTC.

Concerning this clonotype itself: A much larger clone differs by one base, so this may be a read error. The chain recombines TRBV2 with TRBJ2-2; D not resolved. Germline loops: CDR1 SNHLY, CDR2 FYNNEI. The CDR3 extends over 15 amino acids. Trimming took off 6 bases at V and 5 bases at J, with 16 bases between the two ends. The DNA for the CDR3 is TGTGCCAGCAGAAACCGGGCCGCGAGGACCGGGGAGCTGTTTTTT. Encoded protein: CASRNRAARTGELFF. Full variable domain (outside the CDR3, taken from reference TRBV2 and TRBJ2-2): EPEVTQTPSHQVTQMGQEVILRCVPISNHLYFYWYRQILGQKVEFLVSFYNNEISEKSEIFDDQFSVERPDGSNFTLKIRSTKLEDSAMYFCASRNRAARTGELFFGEGSRLTVL.

This clonotype was recorded a few times. J is TRBJ2-7 and V is TRBV10-3, with 8 bases lining up with TRBD1. With 5 bases clipped from V and 5 bases from J, the junction kept 14 bases outside the gene matches. Germline V lookup: CDR1 ENHRY, CDR2 SYGVKD. The CDR3 has 16 amino acids. The CDR3 loop is CAISPGGDRTFDEQYF. The CDR3 DNA follows: TGTGCCATCAGTCCTGGCGGGGACAGGACGTTTGACGAGCAGTACTTC.

The chain has TRBV13 and TRBJ1-1, with D unclear. Trimming removed 0 bases at V and 7 bases at J, with 12 bases between. The CDR3 is 14 residues long. CDR1 and CDR2 from the germline V gene are PRHDT and FYEKMQ (reference sequence). The CDR3 loop is CASSLGAQTGEAFF. CDR3 in DNA: TGTGCCAGCAGCTTAGGGGCTCAAACGGGTGAAGCTTTCTTT.

The V gene is TRBV10-3, the J gene TRBJ1-3, with D perhaps matching TRBD1 (5 bases). CDR3 size: 12 residues. V was clipped by 7 bases and J by 8 bases, with 12 bases between them. Germline CDR1 ENHRY, CDR2 SYGVKD. The CDR3 DNA follows: TGTGCCATCATGGCGGCGGGGCACACCATATATTTT. Amino acid sequence: CAIMAAGHTIYF.

In this sample, this clonotype turned up many times. This chain joins TRBV7-9 and TRBJ2-7; possibly TRBD1 for D (6 bases). V lost 6 bases to trimming and J lost 3 bases, with 18 bases between them. CDR3 length: 15 residues. Germline-derived CDR1 and CDR2 are SEHNR and FQNEAQ (reference sequence). The CDR3 DNA sequence: TGTGCCAGCAGTAGTCCCGGGACAAAAGACTACGAGCAGTACTTC. It specifies CASSSPGTKDYEQYF.

The CDR3 region is CASSHRDRGNQPQHF. The CDR3 nucleotides are TGTGCCAGCAGCCACCGGGACAGGGGGAATCAGCCCCAGCATTTT. The V gene is TRBV19, the J gene TRBJ1-5; 11 bases fit TRBD1. Losses at the gene ends were 9 bases for V and 4 bases for J; bases not matched to a gene: 8. The CDR3 is made up of 15 amino acids. CDR1 and CDR2 (germline): LNHDA, SQIVND (reference sequence).

V usage is TRBV7-2 and J usage is TRBJ2-7; 12 positions agree with TRBD2. Germline CDR1 is SGHTA and CDR2 is FQGNSA. J lost 2 bases, V lost 11 bases, and 10 bases had no gene match. CDR3 length: 15 residues. For the CDR3, the DNA is TGTGCCTGGGGACCCAGACTAGCGGGGGCCTACGAGCAGTACTTC. Protein sequence: CAWGPRLAGAYEQYF.

About this clonotype: With a much larger clone just one base away, this may be a read error. This rearrangement joins TRBV20-1 to TRBJ2-7; D remains unclear. CDR3 length: 15 amino acids. CDR1 is DFQATT, CDR2 SNEGSKA, per germline (reference sequence). The V end lost 1 base, the J end lost 4 bases, and 17 bases lay between the germline ends. The CDR3 reads CSARGTGIVRYEQYF. DNA of the CDR3: TGCAGTGCTAGAGGCACGGGCATAGTGAGATACGAGCAGTACTTC.

With respect to this clonotype: In this CDR3 the conserved last residue, phenylalanine or tryptophan, is missing, so a read error is likely. This rearrangement joins TRBV7-8 to TRBJ2-5; 9 bases line up with TRBD1. Germline V lookup: CDR1 SGHVS, CDR2 FQNEAQ. The CDR3 runs 14 residues. CDR3 coding DNA: TGCGCCAGCAGCCGGGACAGGGTGCGAGAGACCCAGTACCTC. It yields the protein CASSRDRVRETQYL.

The rearrangement joins TRBV5-8 to TRBJ2-3; TRBD2 is a possible D gene (5 bases). The CDR3 spans 12 residues. Trimming took off 4 bases at V and 8 bases at J, with 11 bases between the two ends. From germline, CDR1 is SGHTS and CDR2 YDEGEE. The CDR3 nucleotides read TGTGCCAGCAGCGTATTTGGAGGTACGCAGTATTTT. As protein: CASSVFGGTQYF.

The chain combines TRBV29-1 with TRBJ1-2; TRBD1 aligns across 7 bases. With V trimmed by 8 bases and J by 7 bases, 7 bases remained unmatched. The CDR3 length is 11 residues. The V gene's germline CDR1 is SQVTM and CDR2 ANQGSEA. The CDR3: CSLTGRFGYTF. The CDR3 coding sequence is TGCAGCTTGACAGGGAGGTTTGGCTACACCTTC.

There are many counts of this clonotype. The chain joins TRBV19 to TRBJ1-5; D possibly corresponds to TRBD1 (5 bases). This CDR3 spans 16 amino acids. V shed 5 bases and J shed 0 bases, with 14 bases lying between them. Germline V gene sequence: CDR1 LNHDA, CDR2 SQIVND (reference sequence). CDR3 in amino acids: CASSVQKGPSNQPQHF. The CDR3, as DNA: TGTGCCAGTAGTGTCCAAAAGGGGCCTAGCAATCAGCCCCAGCATTTT.

This clonotype was found a few times. A much larger clone differs by one base, so this may be a read error. This chain links TRBV12-3 or TRBV12-4 with TRBJ1-3; no definite D call. Trimming stripped 4 bases from V and 2 bases from J, with 6 bases between. CDR3 length equals 13 residues. In nucleotides, the CDR3 is TGTGCCAGCAGTTCCCACGCTGGAAACACCATATATTTT. Protein sequence: CASSSHAGNTIYF.

This rearrangement joins TRBV20-1 to TRBJ2-7, with 10 bases aligning to TRBD1. V lost 5 bases to trimming and J lost 5 bases; unmatched junction nucleotides: 9. CDR1 DFQATT and CDR2 SNEGSKA come from the germline V gene (reference sequence). The CDR3 extends over 14 amino acids. The CDR3 bases are TGCAGTGCTCAAAGGGGGACAGGGGACAACGAGCAGTACTTC. Amino acid sequence: CSAQRGTGDNEQYF.

Comment on this clonotype: One junction end disagrees with the germline gene, perhaps due to a read error. The V and J genes are TRBV7-2 and TRBJ2-7; 8 positions match TRBD1. Germline CDR1 SGHTA, CDR2 FQGNSA. The CDR3 has 15 amino acids. The CDR3 coding sequence is TGTGCCAACAGCTTAGGGGACAGGAGGTCCTACGAGCAGTACTTC. The encoded protein is CANSLGDRRSYEQYF. The whole variable domain, remainder taken from reference TRBV7-2 and TRBJ2-7, is GAGVSQSPSNKVTEKGKDVELRCDPISGHTALYWYRQSLGQGLEFLIYFQGNSAPDKSGLPSDRFSAERTGGSVSTLTIQRTQQEDSAVYLCANSLGDRRSYEQYFGPGTRLTVT.

The V call is TRBV7-9, the J call TRBJ2-3; 10 bases map to TRBD1. Germline assignment: CDR1 SEHNR and CDR2 FQNEAQ (reference sequence). The CDR3 length is 15 residues. Losses at the gene ends were 5 bases for V and 3 bases for J; bases not matched to a gene: 5. CDR3 in amino acids: CASSRTGGKTDTQYF. CDR3 sequence (DNA): TGTGCCAGCAGCCGGACAGGGGGGAAAACAGATACGCAGTATTTT.

This clonotype was counted a few times. The chain uses TRBV30 and TRBJ2-7, with 7 bases matching TRBD2. Germline lookup yields CDR1 GTSNPN and CDR2 SVGIG (reference sequence). The CDR3 length is 11 residues. V lost 2 bases to trimming and J lost 7 bases; unmatched junction nucleotides: 2. The CDR3 region is CAWSKAGEQYF. CDR3 bases: TGTGCCTGGAGTAAAGCGGGGGAGCAGTACTTC.

Details on this clonotype: This CDR3 fails to terminate in the conserved phenylalanine or tryptophan, so it likely reflects a read error. This chain connects TRBV25-1 to TRBJ1-1; D gene uncertain. Germline-derived CDR1 and CDR2 are MGHDK and SYGVNS. This CDR3 contains 13 residues. V lost 8 bases to trimming and J lost 0 bases, with 10 bases between them. CDR3 region: CASSPNMNTEAFL. CDR3 nucleotides: TGTGCCAGCTCGCCCAACATGAACACTGAAGCTTTCTTA.

Only a few counts were recorded for this clonotype. A read error may account for a junction end that differs from germline. This sequence joins TRBV10-3 and TRBJ2-3; TRBD2 matches at 9 bases. The CDR3 loop spans 15 amino acids. Germline CDR1 ENHRY, CDR2 SYGVKD. In DNA, the CDR3 is TGTGCCATCAGTGAGTTAGGGACTAGCAAAGATACGCAGTATTTT. It translates to CAISELGTSKDTQYF.